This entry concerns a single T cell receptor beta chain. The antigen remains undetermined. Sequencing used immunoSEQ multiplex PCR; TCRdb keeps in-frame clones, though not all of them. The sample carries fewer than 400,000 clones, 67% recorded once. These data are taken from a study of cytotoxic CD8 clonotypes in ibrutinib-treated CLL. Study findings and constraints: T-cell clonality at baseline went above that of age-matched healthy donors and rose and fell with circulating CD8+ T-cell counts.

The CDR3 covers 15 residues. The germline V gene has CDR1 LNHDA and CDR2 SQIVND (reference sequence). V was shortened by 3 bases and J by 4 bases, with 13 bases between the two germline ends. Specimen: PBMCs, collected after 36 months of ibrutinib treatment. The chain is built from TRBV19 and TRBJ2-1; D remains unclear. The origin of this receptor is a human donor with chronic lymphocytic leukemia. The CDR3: CASSMSTGRYNEQFF. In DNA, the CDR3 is TGTGCCAGTAGTATGTCCACGGGCCGATACAATGAGCAGTTCTTC.